Presented here are 12 T cell receptor beta chains from one specimen sequenced in a study of beta chain features in type 1 diabetes. Findings and limits, study-wide: Patients with Type 1 diabetes showed moderately but significantly shorter TCRB CDR3s in all four CD4+ subsets.

Antigens of these TCRs are unknown. Investigators reverse transcribed all isolated RNA, so they sequenced expressed TCRB transcripts. Clones were read by immunoSEQ multiplex PCR, and TCRdb kept only the in-frame ones, dropping some. The sample carries approximately 240,000 clones, roughly 16% recorded once. Sequences were obtained from naive CD4+ T cells from blood. The receptors here all came from a man between 25 and 39 years old with type 1 diabetes.

V is TRBV7-2 and J is TRBJ1-2; D remains ambiguous. The CDR3 extends over 14 amino acids. Per germline, CDR1 SGHTA and CDR2 FQGNSA. Trimming removed 5 bases at V and 4 bases at J, with 14 bases between. CDR3 in DNA: TGTGCCAGCAGCCTCAGCCTTTCGGGCTATGGCTACACCTTC. This translates into CASSLSLSGYGYTF.

V and J are TRBV5-4 and TRBJ2-3, with a possible D match to TRBD1 (6 bases). The V and J ends lost 4 bases and 5 bases respectively, with 17 bases between them. Germline CDR1 reads SGHNT; CDR2 reads YYREEE (reference sequence). The CDR3 is 15 residues long. The CDR3 loop is CASSRGQSQGDTQYF. In DNA, the CDR3 is TGTGCCAGCAGCCGAGGACAGTCCCAAGGAGATACGCAGTATTTT.

The chain combines TRBV14 with TRBJ2-1; a possible D gene is TRBD1 (6 bases). V was cut by 7 bases and J by 7 bases, with 23 bases left in between. The CDR3 spans 16 residues. Germline V gene sequence: CDR1 SGHDN, CDR2 FVKESK. The DNA of the CDR3 is TGTGCCAGCACCTCACTCCGGGACACCCGGAGGAATGAGCAGTTCTTC. Encoded protein: CASTSLRDTRRNEQFF.

V and J are TRBV29-1 and TRBJ2-3; 7 bases align to TRBD2. The CDR3 covers 16 residues. Losses at the gene ends were 5 bases for V and 4 bases for J; bases not matched to a gene: 15. Germline values: CDR1 SQVTM, CDR2 ANQGSEA. CDR3 sequence reads: CSVLPRQGGWADTQYF. The CDR3 DNA follows: TGCAGCGTTCTCCCCCGGCAGGGAGGGTGGGCAGATACGCAGTATTTT.

The chain combines TRBV7-9 with TRBJ1-2; D remains unclear. The CDR3 contains 13 residues. V gave up 1 base and J gave up 8 bases, with 11 bases separating them. Looked up from germline, CDR1 is SEHNR and CDR2 is FQNEAQ (reference sequence). In DNA form, the CDR3 reads TGTGCCAGCAGCTTAGGTTTGCGGCCCGGCTACACCTTC. Encoded protein: CASSLGLRPGYTF. Looking up the rest from reference TRBV7-9 and TRBJ1-2 gives the full variable domain: DTGVSQNPRHKITKRGQNVTFRCDPISEHNRLYWYRQTLGQGPEFLTYFQNEAQLEKSRLLSDRFSAERPKGSFSTLEIQRTEQGDSAMYLCASSLGLRPGYTFGSGTRLTVV.

This rearrangement joins TRBV18 to TRBJ2-3; D gene unclear. This CDR3 is 13 amino acids long. Trimming removed 4 bases from V and 2 bases from J, with 7 bases in between. Germline CDR1 reads KGHSH; CDR2 reads LQKENI. DNA for the CDR3: TGTGCCAGCTCACTAGACATCACAGATACGCAGTATTTT. As protein: CASSLDITDTQYF.

This clone was seen only a few times. V is TRBV7-2 and J is TRBJ2-3, with D possibly TRBD2 on 6 matching bases. The CDR3 has 14 residues. Trimming left V 5 bases short and J 6 bases short, with 15 bases between. The germline gives CDR1 SGHTA, CDR2 FQGNSA. CDR3 loop: CASSRTGGGDTQYF. The CDR3 DNA sequence: TGTGCCAGCAGCCGGACCGGTGGGGGGGATACGCAGTATTTT.

This clone was observed a few times. The genes are TRBV4-1 and TRBJ2-5, with 12 bases that match TRBD2. Germline V CDR1 and CDR2: MGHRA, YSYEKL. This CDR3 has 17 amino acids. The V segment lost 4 bases and the J segment 5 bases; nucleotides outside the gene matches: 11. CDR3 bases: TGCGCCAGCAGCCTGACCGGACTAGCGGGAATGGTTGAGACCCAGTACTTC. Protein sequence: CASSLTGLAGMVETQYF.

The chain employs TRBV4-1 and TRBJ1-5; 11 positions match TRBD1. Germline V lookup: CDR1 MGHRA, CDR2 YSYEKL. The CDR3 sequence is 15 residues long. J gave up 6 bases and V 5 bases, and 6 bases lay outside the gene matches. Here the CDR3 reads CASSGRTGGVQPQHF. DNA for the CDR3: TGCGCCAGCAGCGGGAGGACAGGGGGCGTTCAGCCCCAGCATTTT.

CDR3: CASSNLGLATETQYF. The CDR3 nucleotides read TGTGCCAGCAGCAATCTGGGACTAGCGACGGAGACCCAGTACTTC. J is TRBJ2-5 and V is TRBV7-2, with 10 nucleotides matching TRBD2. The germline CDR1 and CDR2 sequences are SGHTA and FQGNSA. Germline trimming cut 5 bases from V and 5 bases from J; bases unmatched to any gene: 8. The CDR3 runs to 15 residues.

In its sample, this clone was seen once. The J gene is TRBJ2-7, the V gene TRBV15; D possibly matches TRBD1 or TRBD2 (5 bases each). Trimming removed 2 bases at V and 0 bases at J, with 11 bases between. This CDR3 is built from 15 residues. The germline V gene has CDR1 LNHNV and CDR2 YYDKDF (reference sequence). The CDR3 nucleotides are TGTGCCACCAGCAGAACCGGGACGGGCTCCTACGAGCAGTACTTC. Protein: CATSRTGTGSYEQYF.

This clone was observed a handful of times. The chain combines TRBV7-2 with TRBJ2-7; TRBD1 might be the D (5 bases). The CDR3 length is 14 residues. The germline V gene has CDR1 SGHTA and CDR2 FQGNSA. Trimming took 1 base from V and 1 from J, leaving 8 bases between them. This CDR3 is CASSLGQISYEQYF. Here the CDR3 DNA reads TGTGCCAGCAGCTTAGGACAGATATCCTACGAGCAGTACTTC. Together with reference TRBV7-2 and TRBJ2-7, the CDR3 gives the full variable domain: GAGVSQSPSNKVTEKGKDVELRCDPISGHTALYWYRQSLGQGLEFLIYFQGNSAPDKSGLPSDRFSAERTGGSVSTLTIQRTQQEDSAVYLCASSLGQISYEQYFGPGTRLTVT.